This T cell receptor beta chain was captured by sequencing in a study of Tregs in tolerant kidney transplant recipients (dated by TCRdb to 2018 to 2020). The study in broad terms: The transplants used related donors with nonmyeloablative bone marrow transplantation, and mixed chimerism in the human trials was transient. TCRbeta sequencing was used in the study to identify donor-specific regulatory T cells before combined kidney and bone marrow transplantation, and the identified cells were then tracked after transplant. General findings and caveats noted by the study authors: Donor-specific Treg expansion exceeded global Treg expansion in tolerant patients, suggesting antigen-driven rather than nonspecific expansion. Biological reproducibility was not examined directly, but technical replication error appeared to be minimal. Expanding Tregs with activated donor B cells appeared to identify the most biologically relevant and donor-specific TCRbeta repertoire. Because only a small number of patients were included, the study had limitations, and the results will need to be validated in larger populations as well as under other immunosuppression protocols. For some patients, the PCR primers changed as time went on, which meant samples from those patients could not be compared with one another at the nucleotide level.

Genomic DNA was extracted from sorted cells with the QIAGEN DNeasy Blood and Tissue Kit for TCRbeta CDR3 sequencing. High-throughput TCRbeta CDR3 sequencing, which included PCR amplification with bias correction and internal controls, was done commercially through immunoSEQ. The published analysis was carried out like this. Unique productive TCRbeta sequences were defined by CDR3 nucleotide sequence when primers matched and otherwise by CDR3 amino acid sequence together with Vbeta and Jbeta genes. To correct for sorting error, sequences found in more than one sorted population at a frequency ratio of 2:1 or less were discarded, and the remaining shared sequences were assigned to the population with the higher frequency. Donor-reactive sequences were defined as at least 5-fold expanded in CFSE-low cells versus unstimulated cells, with frequency of at least 0.01% in CFSE-low cells. Repertoire divergence was quantified by Jensen-Shannon divergence using the top 100 TCRbeta sequences ranked by frequency. When a sample had multiple sequencing runs, each run was corrected for sorting error separately and the runs were then pooled. In TCRdb, the immuneACCESS table is reduced to in-frame sequences with V and J assigned. These tables do not hold every clone; where another copy was compared, an unresolved V gene accounts for under half, and the others remain unexplained. For V, J and clone size, that table is used; D and trimming come from the DNA. This sample comprises about 110,000 clones, 90% of them detected only once. The leading ten clones occupy 0.34% of the sample.

To note about this clone: Its antigen remains undetermined. Qualities for individual bases were not recorded, and no much larger clone is one base off. In the same sample, other DNA sequences code for this CDR3.

The intended sense of this specimen's time point label: blood sample drawn before combined kidney and bone marrow transplant. Thawed PBMCs were FACS-sorted into unstimulated Tregs (CD4+CD25+CD127-), CD4+ non-Tregs (CD4+CD25-), CD4 cells and CD8 cells. The patients were several recipients of combined kidney and bone marrow transplants from the ITN036ST trial, and samples were available only for these trial subjects. Healthy control blood was processed to PBMCs with a Ficoll density gradient and then cryopreserved, whereas patient PBMCs were collected both before and after transplant. CDR3 length: 11 amino acids, cysteine to phenylalanine. Only the CDR3 part of the read is kept: 33 bases, read in frame from the first base. The junction carries 6 bases between V and J, which are trimmed by 6 bases and 4 bases respectively. The germline V gene supplies CDR1 KGHSH and CDR2 LQKENI.

The specimen comprised CD4+ T cells from blood, sampled before the transplant. The clonotype originates from a human donor who received a combined kidney and bone marrow transplant. In this chain, TRBV18 is recombined with TRBJ2-5; TRBD2 might be the D gene, on 6 matching bases. The DNA is TGTGCCAGCTCCGGGGGAGAGACCCAGTACTTC. Its translation reads: CASSGGETQYF.